This T cell receptor beta chain was captured in a study of Ad26.COV2.S vaccination and SARS-CoV-2 variants. In the study overall: Intramuscular Ad26.COV2.S at 5x10^10 or 1x10^11 viral particles.

Notes on this clone: Its specificity is not known.

TCRdb's table, derived via immunoSEQ multiplex PCR, lists solely in-frame clones and lacks some. The profile shows some 240,000 clones, around 90% of them singletons. Study-wide results and limits: A substantial breadth of spike-specific CD8+ and CD4+ T cell responses after vaccination has been reported. People given the vaccine had a wider spike-specific TCR breadth than placebo recipients did.

Treatment reported: roughly 18 received Ad26.COV2.S at low or high dose, single or two shots; 5 received placebo; per-sample allocation not given. Sample collection was performed on day 63 after the first vaccine or placebo injection. An adult donor aged 18-55 years was enrolled in Boston. Trimming shortened V by 4 bases and J by 1 base, and 16 bases separated the two germline ends. This CDR3 contains 16 residues. Germline CDR1 LGHDT, CDR2 YNNKEL (reference sequence). The source material was peripheral blood, sampled in a trial of Ad26.COV2.S vaccine versus placebo. The chain carries TRBV3-1 (or the pseudogene TRBV3-2) and TRBJ1-1, with D possibly being TRBD1 (6 bases). The TCR originated in a person between 18 and 59 years old who received the Ad26.COV2.S COVID-19 vaccine or a placebo. CDR3 in amino acids: CASSPITGPTNTEAFF. CDR3 coding DNA: TGTGCCAGCAGCCCGATAACAGGGCCTACGAACACTGAAGCTTTCTTT.